One and the same sample provided the 22 T cell receptor beta chains below, sequenced in a study of beta chain features in type 1 diabetes. These receptors lack a known antigen. The entirety of the isolated RNA underwent reverse transcription, so expressed TCRB transcripts were sequenced. TCRdb's table, derived via immunoSEQ multiplex PCR, lists solely in-frame clones and lacks some. The sample consists of some 44,000 clones, approximately 70% of them appearing once. Findings and caveats of the study: All four CD4+ subsets from Type 1 diabetes patients carried moderately but significantly shorter TCRB CDR3s.

Sequencing was performed on Tregs from blood. The source is a woman between 18 and 29 years old with type 1 diabetes.

This sequence joins TRBV6-5 and TRBJ2-7, with 9 bases matching TRBD1. The ends lost 4 bases at V and 3 bases at J; junction bases unmatched: 4. CDR1 and CDR2 (germline): MNHEY, SVGAGI. The CDR3 covers 14 residues. CDR3: CASSLTTGGYEQYF. CDR3 DNA sequence: TGTGCCAGCAGTTTAACGACAGGGGGCTACGAGCAGTACTTC.

As to this clone: The sample carries other DNA sequences with the same CDR3. The chain links TRBV7-2 to TRBJ1-4; TRBD1 might be the D (5 bases). This CDR3 comprises 14 residues. Trimming shortened V by 5 bases and J by 4 bases, and 11 bases separated the two germline ends. The germline CDR1 and CDR2 sequences are SGHTA and FQGNSA. CDR3 region: CASSIGGGNEKLFF. DNA of the CDR3: TGTGCCAGCAGCATCGGGGGGGGTAATGAAAAACTGTTTTTT.

The chain combines TRBV7-2 with TRBJ2-3; a weak D match, TRBD2 (7 bases). The CDR3 has 15 amino acids. Per the germline V gene, CDR1 is SGHTA and CDR2 is FQGNSA. Trimming shortened V by 3 bases and J by 0 bases, and 10 bases separated the two germline ends. As DNA, the CDR3 is TGTGCCAGCAGCTTTCGGGGGGCTAGCACAGATACGCAGTATTTT. Protein product: CASSFRGASTDTQYF.

V is TRBV11-3 and J is TRBJ2-3; D is unresolved. The CDR3 runs to 12 residues. V lost 0 bases, J lost 6 bases, and 4 bases lay in between. Germline V gene data show CDR1 as SGHNT and CDR2 as YENEEA. The CDR3 DNA sequence: TGTGCCAGCAGCTTAGATTCGGATACGCAGTATTTT. Translation gives CASSLDSDTQYF.

The chain uses TRBV5-4 and TRBJ1-1; 8 nucleotides align to TRBD1. There are 15 residues in the CDR3. V was clipped by 3 bases and J by 5 bases; unmatched bases: 9. In germline, CDR1 is SGHNT, CDR2 YYREEE (reference sequence). CDR3 loop: CASSWGQGAWTEAFF. In DNA, the CDR3 is TGTGCCAGCAGCTGGGGGCAGGGGGCGTGGACTGAAGCTTTCTTT.

This clone was found once. The rearrangement joins TRBV10-3 to TRBJ1-2; 10 bases fit TRBD1. The CDR3 extends over 13 amino acids. After removal of 8 bases from V and 3 bases from J, the junction contained 3 bases not matched to a gene. Germline V lookup: CDR1 ENHRY, CDR2 SYGVKD. The CDR3 nucleotides are TGTGCCATCGCCGGACAGGGGGACTATGGCTACACCTTC. Translation: CAIAGQGDYGYTF.

V usage is TRBV25-1 and J usage is TRBJ2-5, with 8 bases that match TRBD1. Germline CDR1 reads MGHDK; CDR2 reads SYGVNS. After removal of 6 bases from V and 8 bases from J, the junction contained 8 bases not matched to a gene. The CDR3 consists of 13 residues. This CDR3 reads CASSVTGVVTQYF. Written as DNA, the CDR3 is TGTGCCAGCAGCGTGACAGGGGTCGTAACCCAGTACTTC.

This sequence joins TRBV6-5 and TRBJ1-2; 8 nucleotides match TRBD1. Germline trimming cut 9 bases from V and 4 bases from J; bases unmatched to any gene: 1. The CDR3 extends over 11 amino acids. Per the germline V gene, CDR1 is MNHEY and CDR2 is SVGAGI. CDR3 sequence (DNA): TGTGCCAGTACAGGGGGCTATGGCTACACCTTC. Protein product: CASTGGYGYTF.

The rearrangement joins TRBV18 to TRBJ2-5, with no clear D. The CDR3 consists of 16 residues. The germline V and J ends were trimmed by 3 bases and 0 bases, with 14 bases remaining between them. The V gene's germline CDR1 is KGHSH and CDR2 LQKENI. The CDR3 bases are TGTGCCAGCTCACCGAAGCTAGTAGGTCACCAAGAGACCCAGTACTTC. This gives the protein CASSPKLVGHQETQYF.

As DNA, the CDR3 is TGCGCCAGCAGCTTGGAGGATTTGGCCAGGGGAAAAATGAACACTGAAGCTTTCTTT. Protein sequence: CASSLEDLARGKMNTEAFF. This chain connects TRBV5-1 to TRBJ1-1, with a weak D call TRBD1 (6 bases). Trimming left V 0 bases short and J 0 bases short, with 21 bases between. Germline assignment: CDR1 SGHRS and CDR2 YFSETQ. The CDR3 is made up of 19 amino acids.

The rearrangement joins TRBV29-1 to TRBJ1-4; D is perhaps TRBD1 (6 bases). Trimming removed 5 bases at V and 0 bases at J, with 16 bases between. This CDR3 has 16 residues. The germline V gene has CDR1 SQVTM and CDR2 ANQGSEA. This CDR3 reads CSVRVWTVATNEKLFF. In DNA, the CDR3 is TGCAGCGTTAGGGTTTGGACAGTTGCAACTAATGAAAAACTGTTTTTT.

J is TRBJ1-3 and V is TRBV28; TRBD1 matches at 7 bases. The CDR3 consists of 16 residues. Germline trimming cut 6 bases from V and 0 bases from J; bases unmatched to any gene: 8. CDR1 and CDR2 (germline): MDHEN, SYDVKM. CDR3 residues: CASSPGGDSSGNTIYF. Here the CDR3 DNA reads TGTGCCAGCAGCCCCGGGGGGGACAGCTCTGGAAACACCATATATTTT.

Only a few counts were recorded for this clone. The V gene is TRBV5-1, the J gene TRBJ2-1; TRBD1 agrees at 7 bases. The CDR3 sequence is 16 residues long. Germline V gives CDR1 SGHRS, CDR2 YFSETQ. Trimming took 2 bases from V and 4 from J; bases not matched to a gene: 9. CDR3 coding DNA: TGCGCCAGCAGCTTACGCCGGGACAGCCTTTACAATGAGCAGTTCTTC. It codes for CASSLRRDSLYNEQFF.

The genes are TRBV7-2 and TRBJ1-1; no firm D call. Germline CDR1 SGHTA, CDR2 FQGNSA. The CDR3 length is 13 residues. Trimming stripped 5 bases from V and 1 base from J, with 8 bases between. The DNA of the CDR3 is TGTGCCAGCAGCCCCAGACAGAACACTGAAGCTTTCTTT. This sequence encodes CASSPRQNTEAFF.

This chain links TRBV28 with TRBJ1-2; a possible D gene is TRBD1 (5 bases). V lost 3 bases and J lost 4, with 6 bases in between. CDR1 is MDHEN, CDR2 SYDVKM, per germline. This CDR3 contains 12 residues. CDR3 protein: CASSFQGYGYTF. The CDR3 DNA follows: TGTGCCAGCAGTTTCCAGGGCTATGGCTACACCTTC.

V gene TRBV29-1 combines with J gene TRBJ1-4; 7 positions agree with TRBD1. Germline V CDR1 and CDR2: SQVTM, ANQGSEA. V shed 6 bases and J 10 bases; nucleotides not matched to a gene: 11. This CDR3 has 13 amino acids. CDR3: CSVLEDREVKLFF. The DNA of the CDR3 is TGCAGCGTCCTTGAAGACAGGGAGGTAAAACTGTTTTTT.

This clone was observed a few times. This chain connects TRBV4-2 to TRBJ2-3; possible D gene TRBD2, 7 bases. Trimming took off 4 bases at V and 1 base at J, with 21 bases between the two ends. CDR1 and CDR2 from the germline V gene are LGHNA and YNFKEQ. This CDR3 has 18 amino acids. The CDR3 DNA reads as TGTGCCAGCAGCCTTCTAACGGACAGCGGGGCGCGCACAGATACGCAGTATTTT. Encoded protein: CASSLLTDSGARTDTQYF.

This rearrangement joins TRBV25-1 to TRBJ2-3, with TRBD2 identical over 9 bases. Germline V CDR1 and CDR2: MGHDK, SYGVNS. V shed 1 base, J shed 6 bases, and the junction held 8 bases outside the gene matches. This CDR3 spans 16 amino acids. CDR3: CASSELRASGMDTQYF. The CDR3 region has the DNA TGTGCCAGCAGTGAATTGCGGGCTAGCGGGATGGATACGCAGTATTTT.

CDR3: CASSVTPGRMEKLFF. The CDR3 nucleotides read TGTGCCAGCAGCGTCACTCCCGGTCGCATGGAAAAACTGTTTTTT. This chain joins TRBV9 and TRBJ1-4; D gene ambiguous. V was trimmed by 2 bases and J by 8 bases, leaving 16 bases between them. Germline V gene data show CDR1 as SGDLS and CDR2 as YYNGEE. The CDR3 has 15 amino acids.

The rearrangement joins TRBV7-2 to TRBJ2-3; 7 bases agree with TRBD2. The CDR3 spans 16 residues. The junction had 11 bases not matched to a gene; V was cut back by 1 base and J by 7 bases. Germline CDR1 and CDR2: SGHTA and FQGNSA. The CDR3 loop reads CASSLVLGGYAHTQYF. The CDR3 DNA sequence: TGTGCCAGCAGCTTAGTACTGGGGGGGTACGCACATACGCAGTATTTT.

Sample share makes this clone medium-sized. The CDR3 spells CASSLGRGTNYRGSYEQYF. The CDR3 DNA follows: TGTGCCAGCAGCTTAGGGCGGGGGACAAATTATCGAGGCTCCTACGAGCAGTACTTC. V is TRBV11-2 and J is TRBJ2-7; D possibly corresponds to TRBD2 (7 bases). The CDR3 covers 19 residues. Trimming stripped 1 base from V and 0 bases from J, with 22 bases between. Germline V gene data show CDR1 as SGHAT and CDR2 as FQNNGV. The full variable domain, completed using reference TRBV11-2 and TRBJ2-7, is EAGVAQSPRYKIIEKRQSVAFWCNPISGHATLYWYQQILGQGPKLLIQFQNNGVVDDSQLPKDRFSAERLKGVDSTLKIQPAKLEDSAVYLCASSLGRGTNYRGSYEQYFGPGTRLTVT.

This clone turned up a few times. The J gene is TRBJ1-3, the V gene TRBV7-9; D may be TRBD1 (5 bases). The CDR3 spans 17 residues. Deletions cut 5 bases from V and 0 bases from J, with 17 bases between. CDR1 and CDR2 (germline): SEHNR, FQNEAQ (reference sequence). Written as DNA, the CDR3 is TGTGCCAGCAGCCTGGGGAGGAGACAGTACTCTGGAAACACCATATATTTT. Translating gives CASSLGRRQYSGNTIYF. The full variable domain, completed using reference TRBV7-9 and TRBJ1-3, is DTGVSQNPRHKITKRGQNVTFRCDPISEHNRLYWYRQTLGQGPEFLTYFQNEAQLEKSRLLSDRFSAERPKGSFSTLEIQRTEQGDSAMYLCASSLGRRQYSGNTIYFGEGSWLTVV.